The subject of this entry is one T cell receptor beta chain. This sample is part of a study of blood T cell repertoires in COVID-19. From germline, CDR1 is SGHVS and CDR2 FQNEAQ. Trimming pared 5 bases from V and 0 bases from J, leaving 16 bases between. CDR3 length: 16 residues. Sequenced by immunoSEQ multiplex PCR; TCRdb stores in-frame clones only, minus some. The top ten hold 10% to 15% of the sample, which has around 160,000 clones, more than 75% seen once. Sequenced material: peripheral blood. The receptor was isolated from a man in his 60s with active or convalescent COVID-19. The chain carries TRBV7-8 and TRBJ1-1, with TRBD1 as a possible D gene (5 bases). The CDR3 reads CASSQYRFPMNTEAFF. The CDR3 DNA follows: TGTGCCAGCAGCCAGTACAGGTTCCCCATGAACACTGAAGCTTTCTTT.